Each of the 23 T cell receptor beta chains below was sequenced from the same sample in a study of blood T cell repertoires in COVID-19. TCRdb's copy holds only in-frame clones and misses some; the assay was immunoSEQ multiplex PCR. This table holds 40,000 to 45,000 clones, roughly 79% found once. Sequencing was performed on peripheral blood. All receptors derive from a woman of 80 years or more with acute or convalescent COVID-19.

This clone was counted once. CDR3: CASNIAGDTGELFF. CDR3 sequence (DNA): TGTGCCAGCAACATAGCGGGAGACACCGGGGAGCTGTTTTTT. The chain uses TRBV11-2 and TRBJ2-2; 9 positions agree with TRBD2. V gave up 7 bases and J gave up 3 bases; unmatched junction bases: 3. CDR3 size: 14 residues. Germline loops: CDR1 SGHAT, CDR2 FQNNGV.

The rearrangement links TRBV19 to TRBJ2-7, with TRBD1 as a possible D gene (5 bases). The germline V and J ends were trimmed by 3 bases and 2 bases, with 11 bases remaining between them. Germline V lookup: CDR1 LNHDA, CDR2 SQIVND (reference sequence). The CDR3 has 14 amino acids. This chain's CDR3 is CASSILGVTYEQYF. Here the CDR3 DNA reads TGTGCCAGTAGTATTTTAGGGGTCACCTACGAGCAGTACTTC.

J is TRBJ2-7 and V is TRBV29-1, with D perhaps matching TRBD1 (6 bases). V was clipped by 3 bases and J by 2 bases, with 8 bases between them. CDR3 length equals 12 residues. CDR1 and CDR2 from the germline V gene are SQVTM and ANQGSEA. The CDR3 coding sequence is TGCAGCGTTGAGGCAGGGGCCTACGAGCAGTACTTC. This translates into CSVEAGAYEQYF.

There are a few counts of this clone. The chain has TRBV29-1 and TRBJ2-5; D remains unclear. Germline assignment: CDR1 SQVTM and CDR2 ANQGSEA. Deletions cut 4 bases from V and 2 bases from J, with 11 bases between. This CDR3 is built from 13 residues. CDR3 bases: TGCAGCGTTGCGTGGCAGACTCAAGAGACCCAGTACTTC. It is translated as CSVAWQTQETQYF.

This clone is a singleton in its sample. The chain uses TRBV19 and TRBJ1-1; possible D gene TRBD1, 5 bases. Germline V lookup: CDR1 LNHDA, CDR2 SQIVND (reference sequence). The V and J ends lost 7 bases and 1 base respectively, with 13 bases between them. The CDR3 extends over 14 amino acids. The CDR3: CASNLPQANTEAFF. In DNA, the CDR3 is TGTGCCAGTAATCTTCCACAGGCGAACACTGAAGCTTTCTTT.

V usage is TRBV7-2 and J usage is TRBJ2-5; D is perhaps TRBD2 (5 bases). Germline CDR1 reads SGHTA; CDR2 reads FQGNSA. Trimming took 5 bases from V and 1 from J, leaving 11 bases between them. The CDR3 is made up of 14 amino acids. The DNA for the CDR3 is TGTGCCAGCAGCCCCGTAGCGTCCCAAGAGACCCAGTACTTC. Translation: CASSPVASQETQYF. The full variable domain, in which reference TRBV7-2 and TRBJ2-5 provide the parts outside the CDR3, is GAGVSQSPSNKVTEKGKDVELRCDPISGHTALYWYRQSLGQGLEFLIYFQGNSAPDKSGLPSDRFSAERTGGSVSTLTIQRTQQEDSAVYLCASSPVASQETQYFGPGTRLLVL.

The CDR3 DNA is TGTGCCAGCAGCTTGTTCCCTGGACTGGGAGGGGAGCAGTACTTC. It specifies CASSLFPGLGGEQYF. The V gene is TRBV5-4, the J gene TRBJ2-7, with 7 bases fitting TRBD2. V lost 1 base to trimming and J lost 7 bases; unmatched junction nucleotides: 11. The CDR3 has 15 amino acids. Germline loops: CDR1 SGHNT, CDR2 YYREEE (reference sequence).

The V gene is TRBV29-1, the J gene TRBJ1-1; 8 bases fit TRBD1. V was pared by 7 bases and J by 4 bases, with 8 bases of the junction left unmatched. Germline-derived CDR1 and CDR2 are SQVTM and ANQGSEA. The CDR3 extends over 13 amino acids. The DNA of the CDR3 is TGCAGCGCCGGACAGGGTGAGGTCACTGAAGCTTTCTTT. It is translated as CSAGQGEVTEAFF.

This clone was picked up one time. This chain uses TRBV18 with TRBJ2-1; the D gene is possibly TRBD2 (5 bases). The V gene's germline CDR1 is KGHSH and CDR2 LQKENI. The length of the CDR3 is 14 residues. V dropped 3 bases and J dropped 10 bases, with 16 bases sitting between them. The CDR3 loop reads CASSPGDSSLEQFF. The CDR3 region has the DNA TGTGCCAGCTCACCGGGCGACTCTAGCTTGGAGCAGTTCTTC.

The V and J genes are TRBV11-3 and TRBJ2-5; 8 bases agree with TRBD1. The CDR3 totals 13 residues. Trimming at V came to 1 base and at J to 7 bases, leaving 2 bases not matched to a gene. CDR1 SGHNT and CDR2 YENEEA come from the germline V gene. The CDR3, as DNA: TGTGCCAGCAGCTTAGGGCAGGGGGCGACCCAGTACTTC. Translated: CASSLGQGATQYF.

V gene TRBV7-9 combines with J gene TRBJ2-7; the match to TRBD2 covers 9 bases. Looked up from germline, CDR1 is SEHNR and CDR2 is FQNEAQ (reference sequence). The length of the CDR3 is 14 residues. Trimming took 4 bases from V and 3 from J; bases not matched to a gene: 4. The CDR3 sequence is CASSYLAGDYEQYF. The CDR3 bases are TGTGCCAGCAGCTACTTAGCGGGGGACTACGAGCAGTACTTC. Combining the CDR3 with reference TRBV7-9 and TRBJ2-7 gives the whole variable domain DTGVSQNPRHKITKRGQNVTFRCDPISEHNRLYWYRQTLGQGPEFLTYFQNEAQLEKSRLLSDRFSAERPKGSFSTLEIQRTEQGDSAMYLCASSYLAGDYEQYFGPGTRLTVT.

This chain connects TRBV11-2 to TRBJ1-1; 9 bases line up with TRBD1. CDR3 length: 13 residues. The germline V gene has CDR1 SGHAT and CDR2 FQNNGV. With 5 bases clipped from V and 4 bases from J, the junction kept 2 bases outside the gene matches. In DNA form, the CDR3 reads TGTGCCAGCAGCCGACAGGGGGGCACTGAAGCTTTCTTT. It specifies CASSRQGGTEAFF.

The chain combines TRBV14 with TRBJ2-1, with 9 bases lining up with TRBD2. Germline CDR1 and CDR2: SGHDN and FVKESK. The CDR3 has 18 residues. V gave up 0 bases and J gave up 9 bases; unmatched junction bases: 15. In DNA form, the CDR3 reads TGTGCCAGCAGCCAAGACCGAAAATGGGGCGGGAGGGCCTTTGAGCAGTTCTTC. Translation: CASSQDRKWGGRAFEQFF.

The chain recombines TRBV13 with TRBJ2-3, with 8 positions matching TRBD2. CDR1 is PRHDT and CDR2 is FYEKMQ in the germline V gene (reference sequence). This CDR3 is built from 15 residues. J was trimmed by 6 bases and V by 5 bases; bases with no gene match: 10. CDR3 bases: TGTGCCAGCAGCCAACGGACTAGCAGCGGTGATACGCAGTATTTT. Encoded protein: CASSQRTSSGDTQYF.

The chain couples TRBV6-5 to TRBJ1-1; TRBD1 might be the D (5 bases). V lost 2 bases to trimming and J lost 3 bases, with 16 bases between them. The CDR3 has 16 amino acids. CDR1 is MNHEY, CDR2 SVGAGI, per germline. The CDR3 DNA reads as TGTGCCAGCAGTTACCGACGATTCGGGGGATACACTGAAGCTTTCTTT. This gives the protein CASSYRRFGGYTEAFF.

This rearrangement joins TRBV7-2 to TRBJ1-6, with D unclear. The CDR3 runs to 12 residues. Deletions cut 3 bases from V and 11 bases from J, with 8 bases between. Germline values: CDR1 SGHTA, CDR2 FQGNSA. CDR3 nucleotides: TGTGCCAGCAGCTTGATCCGGGCACCCCTCCACTTT. Protein product: CASSLIRAPLHF.

This clone was seen just once. The chain has TRBV28 and TRBJ2-1, with D tentatively TRBD2 (6 bases). V lost 5 bases, J lost 4 bases, and 15 bases lay in between. CDR1 is MDHEN and CDR2 is SYDVKM in the germline V gene. The CDR3 spans 15 residues. Here the CDR3 reads CASSPPAGRYNEQFF. DNA of the CDR3: TGTGCCAGCAGTCCCCCGGCGGGACGATACAATGAGCAGTTCTTC.

The V call is TRBV30, the J call TRBJ1-2, with 10 bases lining up with TRBD1. Germline-derived CDR1 and CDR2 are GTSNPN and SVGIG (reference sequence). The trim removed 3 bases at V and 8 bases at J, leaving 15 bases unmatched. The CDR3 totals 16 residues. CDR3 region: CAWSQLPGQGSGGYTF. As DNA, the CDR3 is TGTGCCTGGAGCCAGCTTCCGGGACAGGGGTCGGGAGGCTACACCTTC.

The chain combines TRBV5-1 with TRBJ1-4; D might be TRBD1 (5 bases). Germline V gene lookup returns CDR1 SGHRS and CDR2 YFSETQ. Trimming pared 4 bases from V and 0 bases from J, leaving 10 bases between. This CDR3 region has 15 residues. CDR3 coding DNA: TGCGCCAGCAGCCGACAGTCGACAACTAATGAAAAACTGTTTTTT. Residues: CASSRQSTTNEKLFF.

The chain employs TRBV18 and TRBJ2-2; D unresolved. There are 15 residues in the CDR3. The germline gives CDR1 KGHSH, CDR2 LQKENI. The V and J ends lost 3 bases and 0 bases respectively, with 8 bases between them. CDR3 in DNA: TGTGCCAGCTCACCTACAGCCGCGAACACCGGGGAGCTGTTTTTT. Translation: CASSPTAANTGELFF.

This sequence joins TRBV7-8 and TRBJ2-6, with a possible D match to TRBD1 (5 bases). V was shortened by 6 bases and J by 1 base, with 16 bases between the two germline ends. Germline loops: CDR1 SGHVS, CDR2 FQNEAQ. The CDR3 is 17 amino acids. Here the CDR3 DNA reads TGTGCCAGCAGACAACAGGCCTCAGTATCTGGGGCCAACGTCCTGACTTTC. Protein: CASRQQASVSGANVLTF.

The chain is built from TRBV6-1 and TRBJ2-3; D is unresolved. Germline-derived CDR1 and CDR2 are MNHNS and SASEGT. V was trimmed by 1 base and J by 5 bases, leaving 4 bases between them. The CDR3 contains 12 residues. The CDR3 loop reads CASSEVRDTQYF. The CDR3 DNA follows: TGTGCCAGCAGTGAAGTCCGAGATACGCAGTATTTT.

The rearrangement joins TRBV5-4 to TRBJ2-1, with a tentative D call TRBD2 (6 bases). The V and J ends lost 6 bases and 7 bases respectively, with 17 bases between them. CDR3 size: 14 residues. The germline V gene has CDR1 SGHNT and CDR2 YYREEE (reference sequence). This CDR3 is CASTLSTGGNEQFF. The DNA for the CDR3 is TGTGCCAGCACCCTATCCACTGGGGGGAATGAGCAGTTCTTC.